The rows below give T cell receptor beta chains drawn from one sample of a study of control samples from healthy donors and cancer patients. The table came from immunoSEQ multiplex PCR; TCRdb's copy has only in-frame clones and leaves some out. The sample has roughly 120,000 clones; roughly 90% are singletons. What was sequenced was blood. Receptors originate from a man aged 50-59 years in good health. Both conserved end residues are part of each CDR3. Each record gives: clone size, J gene, V gene, D gene, CDR3 DNA, CDR3 protein. The D gene is left open where the match is weak. Clone size, where shown, is once, few, many, or a class for clones that have expanded.

abundance: -; j_gene: TRBJ2-7; v_gene: TRBV3-1/TRBV3-2; d_gene: -; CDR3nt: TGTGCCAGCAGCGCCTCGACGGGCGGCTCCTACGAGCAGTACTTC; CDR3aa: CASSASTGGSYEQYF
abundance: -; j_gene: TRBJ1-6; v_gene: TRBV9; d_gene: TRBD1; CDR3nt: TGTGCCAGCAGCTTGGAGGGGACAGTCTATAATTCACCCCTCCACTTT; CDR3aa: CASSLEGTVYNSPLHF
abundance: -; j_gene: TRBJ2-1; v_gene: TRBV5-1; d_gene: -; CDR3nt: TGCGCCAGCAGCCAGGACGGTAGCTCCTACAATGAGCAGTTCTTC; CDR3aa: CASSQDGSSYNEQFF
abundance: -; j_gene: TRBJ1-4; v_gene: TRBV9; d_gene: -; CDR3nt: TGTGCCAGCAGCGTAGCTAATGAAAAACTGTTTTTT; CDR3aa: CASSVANEKLFF
abundance: -; j_gene: TRBJ1-1; v_gene: TRBV6-5; d_gene: -; CDR3nt: TGTGCCAGCAGTACCCCGGGTCTTTTGAACACTGAAGCTTTCTTT; CDR3aa: CASSTPGLLNTEAFF
abundance: -; j_gene: TRBJ2-2; v_gene: TRBV7-6; d_gene: TRBD1; CDR3nt: TGTGCCAGCAGCTTAGTGGACAGGGGGCCCGGCACCGGGGAGCTGTTTTTT; CDR3aa: CASSLVDRGPGTGELFF
abundance: -; j_gene: TRBJ1-1; v_gene: TRBV27; d_gene: -; CDR3nt: TGTGCCAGCAGTTTACGGCGTAACACTGAAGCTTTCTTT; CDR3aa: CASSLRRNTEAFF
abundance: -; j_gene: TRBJ2-3; v_gene: TRBV4-3; d_gene: -; CDR3nt: TGCGCCAGCAGCCAAGTGGGTACCGCCCGCACAGATACGCAGTATTTT; CDR3aa: CASSQVGTARTDTQYF
abundance: few; j_gene: TRBJ2-7; v_gene: TRBV6-5; d_gene: TRBD1; CDR3nt: TGTGCCAGCAGCCGGACAGGGGGACTCTACGAGCAGTACTTC; CDR3aa: CASSRTGGLYEQYF
abundance: -; j_gene: TRBJ2-5; v_gene: TRBV2; d_gene: -; CDR3nt: TGTGCCAGCAGTGGGGCAGAGGGAGAGACCCAGTACTTC; CDR3aa: CASSGAEGETQYF
abundance: medium-sized; j_gene: TRBJ2-7; v_gene: TRBV11-2; d_gene: TRBD1; CDR3nt: TGTGCCAGCAGCTTAGTGGGACAGGGGCTCTACGAGCAGTACTTC; CDR3aa: CASSLVGQGLYEQYF
abundance: -; j_gene: TRBJ2-7; v_gene: TRBV25-1; d_gene: TRBD1; CDR3nt: TGTGCCAGCAGTCCGAGGGACAGGGACGAGCAGTACTTC; CDR3aa: CASSPRDRDEQYF
abundance: -; j_gene: TRBJ2-1; v_gene: TRBV7-7; d_gene: -; CDR3nt: TGTGCCAGCAGTGCATCCGGCCGTAACAATGAGCAGTTCTTC; CDR3aa: CASSASGRNNEQFF
abundance: -; j_gene: TRBJ2-7; v_gene: TRBV2; d_gene: TRBD1; CDR3nt: TGTGCCACCAGCAGGGGGCCATCGAACGAGCAGTACTTC; CDR3aa: CATSRGPSNEQYF
abundance: -; j_gene: TRBJ2-5; v_gene: TRBV6-5; d_gene: -; CDR3nt: TGTGCCAGCAGTCGAGGGGGGGCAGAGACCCAGTACTTC; CDR3aa: CASSRGGAETQYF
abundance: -; j_gene: TRBJ1-5; v_gene: TRBV27; d_gene: TRBD1; CDR3nt: TGTGCCAGCAGTTGGACAGGGGGCGCGGGACAGCCCCAGCATTTT; CDR3aa: CASSWTGGAGQPQHF
abundance: -; j_gene: TRBJ1-1; v_gene: TRBV6-5; d_gene: TRBD1; CDR3nt: TGTGCCAGCAGTTACGGACAGGGGGCGTGGAACGCTTTCTTT; CDR3aa: CASSYGQGAWNAFF
abundance: -; j_gene: TRBJ2-3; v_gene: TRBV4-3; d_gene: -; CDR3nt: TGCGCCAGCAGCCAACGGCTGCAGGGTACAGATACGCAGTATTTT; CDR3aa: CASSQRLQGTDTQYF
abundance: -; j_gene: TRBJ2-7; v_gene: TRBV27; d_gene: TRBD1; CDR3nt: TGTGCCAGCAGGCGTCCCGACAGGGAAGAGCAGTACTTC; CDR3aa: CASRRPDREEQYF
abundance: -; j_gene: TRBJ1-4; v_gene: TRBV6-2/TRBV6-3; d_gene: -; CDR3nt: TGTGCCAGCAGTTACTGGGGGGAAAAGCTGTTTTTT; CDR3aa: CASSYWGEKLFF
abundance: -; j_gene: TRBJ1-1; v_gene: TRBV19; d_gene: TRBD1; CDR3nt: TGTGCCAGTAGTCCGGACAGGGGGCGCGGCACTGAAGCTTTCTTT; CDR3aa: CASSPDRGRGTEAFF
abundance: once; j_gene: TRBJ1-3; v_gene: TRBV30; d_gene: TRBD1; CDR3nt: TGTGCCTGGAGGCCCCGGACAGGGTCTGGAAACACCATATATTTT; CDR3aa: CAWRPRTGSGNTIYF
abundance: -; j_gene: TRBJ1-1; v_gene: TRBV6-6; d_gene: -; CDR3nt: TGTGCCAGCAGTTGGGAAATACAGGAATCCACTGAAGCTTTCTTT; CDR3aa: CASSWEIQESTEAFF
abundance: few; j_gene: TRBJ1-2; v_gene: TRBV4-1; d_gene: TRBD1; CDR3nt: TGCGCCAGCAGCCAAGAGACAGGGGGCTGGGGCTACACCTTC; CDR3aa: CASSQETGGWGYTF
abundance: once; j_gene: TRBJ1-4; v_gene: TRBV6-4; d_gene: TRBD1; CDR3nt: TGTGCCAGCAAAGAGAGGGGGCCGCGTAATGAAAAACTGTTTTTT; CDR3aa: CASKERGPRNEKLFF
abundance: -; j_gene: TRBJ1-2; v_gene: TRBV18; d_gene: TRBD1; CDR3nt: TGTGCCAGCTCACCAACGAGGGTCACGGGACAGGTGGGGGAAGGCTACACCTTC; CDR3aa: CASSPTRVTGQVGEGYTF
abundance: -; j_gene: TRBJ2-7; v_gene: TRBV5-1; d_gene: TRBD2; CDR3nt: TGCGCCAGCAGCTTGGCGGGAGGGAGGGCCGAGCAGTACTTC; CDR3aa: CASSLAGGRAEQYF
abundance: once; j_gene: TRBJ1-1; v_gene: TRBV18; d_gene: TRBD1; CDR3nt: TGCGCCAGCTCACCACGTGGGGCAGGGGGCAACACTGAAGCTTTCTTT; CDR3aa: CASSPRGAGGNTEAFF
abundance: -; j_gene: TRBJ1-1; v_gene: TRBV4-3; d_gene: -; CDR3nt: TGCGCCAGCAGCCAAGCCGCGACAGGCACTGAAGCTTTCTTT; CDR3aa: CASSQAATGTEAFF
abundance: -; j_gene: TRBJ2-3; v_gene: TRBV6-1; d_gene: -; CDR3nt: TGTGCCAGCAGGGAAGGGAGCACAGATACGCAGTATTTT; CDR3aa: CASREGSTDTQYF
abundance: -; j_gene: TRBJ2-7; v_gene: TRBV9; d_gene: -; CDR3nt: TGTGCCAGCAGCGTAGGAATGGGAGAGGGGACCTACGAGCAGTACTTC; CDR3aa: CASSVGMGEGTYEQYF
abundance: -; j_gene: TRBJ2-3; v_gene: TRBV7-2; d_gene: TRBD2; CDR3nt: TGTGCCAGCAGCGCAGGACTAGCGGGGGCCACAGATACGCAGTATTTT; CDR3aa: CASSAGLAGATDTQYF
abundance: -; j_gene: TRBJ2-1; v_gene: TRBV5-1; d_gene: -; CDR3nt: TGCGCCAGCAGCCAGCCGGAGCACAATGAGCAGTTCTTC; CDR3aa: CASSQPEHNEQFF
abundance: -; j_gene: TRBJ1-1; v_gene: TRBV7-9; d_gene: -; CDR3nt: TGTGCCAGCAGCTTAGTAAAGACCGAAGCTTTCTTT; CDR3aa: CASSLVKTEAFF